This T cell receptor (beta chain) was sequenced in a study of blood T cell repertoires in COVID-19. Overall study context: T cells, B-cell-depleted T cells, or PBMCs provided the cDNA or gDNA that served as material.

Seattle's cohort entered during active infection and was followed longitudinally. From germline, CDR1 is DFQATT and CDR2 SNEGSKA (reference sequence). CDR3 length equals 11 residues. Original analysis: Cell counts per sample came from amplifying reference gene primers. Using immunoSEQ multiplex PCR, the repertoire was profiled, and TCRdb retains in-frame clones only, with some absent. From that table come the V and J calls and clone size; the DNA was used to work out D and trimming. The data show about 180,000 clones, roughly three quarters seen once. The V call is TRBV20-1, the J call TRBJ2-7; D might be TRBD1 (6 bases). What was sequenced was peripheral blood. This receptor was obtained from an elderly woman with COVID-19, enrolled during active disease. CDR3 residues: CMGQGFYEQYF. The CDR3 DNA reads TGCATGGGACAAGGATTCTACGAGCAGTACTTC.